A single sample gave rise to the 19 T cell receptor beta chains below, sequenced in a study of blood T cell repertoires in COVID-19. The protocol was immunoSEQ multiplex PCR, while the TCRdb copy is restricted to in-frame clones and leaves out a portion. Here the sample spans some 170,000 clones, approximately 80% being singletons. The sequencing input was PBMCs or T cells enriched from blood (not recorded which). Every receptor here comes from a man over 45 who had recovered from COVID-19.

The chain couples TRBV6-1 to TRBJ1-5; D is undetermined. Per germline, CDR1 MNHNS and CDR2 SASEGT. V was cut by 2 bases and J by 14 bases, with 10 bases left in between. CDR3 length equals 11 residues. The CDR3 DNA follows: TGTGCCAGCAGTGAATCAGCAGGAAAGCATTTT. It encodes CASSESAGKHF.

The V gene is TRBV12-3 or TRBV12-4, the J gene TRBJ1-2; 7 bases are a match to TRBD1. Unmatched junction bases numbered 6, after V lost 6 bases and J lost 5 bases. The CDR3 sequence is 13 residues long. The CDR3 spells CASSKDRAYGYTF. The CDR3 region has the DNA TGTGCCAGCAGCAAAGACAGGGCTTATGGCTACACCTTC.

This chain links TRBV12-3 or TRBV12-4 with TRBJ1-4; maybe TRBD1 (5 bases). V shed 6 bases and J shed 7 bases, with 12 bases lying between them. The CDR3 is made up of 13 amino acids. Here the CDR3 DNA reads TGTGCCAGCAGGGAGGGACCGGGTGAAAAACTGTTTTTT. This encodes CASREGPGEKLFF.

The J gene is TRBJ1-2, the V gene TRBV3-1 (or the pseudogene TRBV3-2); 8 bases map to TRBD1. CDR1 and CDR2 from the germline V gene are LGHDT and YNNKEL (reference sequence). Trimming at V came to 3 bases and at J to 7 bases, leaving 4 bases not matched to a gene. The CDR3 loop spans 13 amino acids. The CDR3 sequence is CASSQRQGSGYTF. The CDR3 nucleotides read TGTGCCAGCAGCCAGAGACAGGGGTCTGGCTACACCTTC.

This CDR3 reads CASSYTGTTETQYF. Written as DNA, the CDR3 is TGTGCCAGCAGTTACACAGGGACTACAGAGACCCAGTACTTC. The J gene is TRBJ2-5, the V gene TRBV6-5, with a tentative D call TRBD2 (7 bases). Trimming stripped 2 bases from V and 4 bases from J, with 11 bases between. Germline lookup yields CDR1 MNHEY and CDR2 SVGAGI. CDR3 size: 14 residues.

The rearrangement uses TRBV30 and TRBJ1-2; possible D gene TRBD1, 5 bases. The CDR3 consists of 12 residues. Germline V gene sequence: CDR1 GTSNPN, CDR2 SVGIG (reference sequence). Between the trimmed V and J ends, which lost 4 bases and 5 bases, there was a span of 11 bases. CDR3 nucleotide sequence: TGTGCCTGGAACGCCGGGGGGTATGGCTACACCTTC. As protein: CAWNAGGYGYTF.

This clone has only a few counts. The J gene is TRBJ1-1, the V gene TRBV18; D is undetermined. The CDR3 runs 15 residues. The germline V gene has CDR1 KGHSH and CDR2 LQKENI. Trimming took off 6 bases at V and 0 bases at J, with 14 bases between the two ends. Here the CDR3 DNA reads TGTGCCAGCTCCCCGCAGGAAGGCATGAACACTGAAGCTTTCTTT. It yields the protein CASSPQEGMNTEAFF.

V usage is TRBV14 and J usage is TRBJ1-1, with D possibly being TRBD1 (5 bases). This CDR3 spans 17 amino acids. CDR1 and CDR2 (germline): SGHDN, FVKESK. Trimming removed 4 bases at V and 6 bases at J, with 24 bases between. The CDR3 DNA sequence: TGTGCCAGCAGCCGACGGGGCGGGGAAAGTGTAGACGCTGAAGCTTTCTTT. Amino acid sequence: CASSRRGGESVDAEAFF.

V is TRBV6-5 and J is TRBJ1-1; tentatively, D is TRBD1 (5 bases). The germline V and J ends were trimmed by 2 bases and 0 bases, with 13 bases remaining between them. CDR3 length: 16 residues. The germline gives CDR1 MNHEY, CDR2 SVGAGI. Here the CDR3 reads CASSYVQGTMNTEAFF. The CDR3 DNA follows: TGTGCCAGCAGTTACGTTCAGGGAACGATGAACACTGAAGCTTTCTTT.

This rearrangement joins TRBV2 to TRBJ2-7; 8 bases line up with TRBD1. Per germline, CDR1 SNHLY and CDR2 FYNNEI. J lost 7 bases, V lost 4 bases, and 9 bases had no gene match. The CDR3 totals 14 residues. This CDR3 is CASSVQGASGEQYF. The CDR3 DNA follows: TGTGCCAGCAGTGTCCAGGGGGCCTCGGGAGAGCAGTACTTC.

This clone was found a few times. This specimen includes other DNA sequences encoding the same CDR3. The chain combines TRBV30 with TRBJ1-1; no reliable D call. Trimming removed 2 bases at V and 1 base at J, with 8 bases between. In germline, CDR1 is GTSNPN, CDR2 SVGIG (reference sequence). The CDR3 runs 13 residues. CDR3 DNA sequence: TGTGCCTGGAGTAGAGGGTCGAACACTGAAGCTTTCTTT. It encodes CAWSRGSNTEAFF.

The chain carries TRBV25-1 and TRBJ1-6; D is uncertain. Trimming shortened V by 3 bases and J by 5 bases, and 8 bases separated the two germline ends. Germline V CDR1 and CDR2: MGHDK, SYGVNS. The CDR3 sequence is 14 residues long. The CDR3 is CASSESTNNSPLHF. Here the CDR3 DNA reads TGTGCCAGCAGTGAGTCTACTAATAATTCACCCCTCCACTTT.

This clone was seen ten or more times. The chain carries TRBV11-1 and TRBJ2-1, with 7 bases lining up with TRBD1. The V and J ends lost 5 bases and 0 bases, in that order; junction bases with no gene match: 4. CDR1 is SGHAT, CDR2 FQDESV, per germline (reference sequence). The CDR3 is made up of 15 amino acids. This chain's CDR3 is CASSPWTGSYNEQFF. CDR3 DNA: TGTGCCAGCAGCCCTTGGACAGGCTCCTACAATGAGCAGTTCTTC.

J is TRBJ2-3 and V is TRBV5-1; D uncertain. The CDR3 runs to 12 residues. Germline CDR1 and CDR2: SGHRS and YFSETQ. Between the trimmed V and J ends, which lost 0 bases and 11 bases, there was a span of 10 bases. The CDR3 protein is CASSLEAPGQYF. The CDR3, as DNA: TGCGCCAGCAGCTTGGAAGCTCCGGGGCAGTATTTT.

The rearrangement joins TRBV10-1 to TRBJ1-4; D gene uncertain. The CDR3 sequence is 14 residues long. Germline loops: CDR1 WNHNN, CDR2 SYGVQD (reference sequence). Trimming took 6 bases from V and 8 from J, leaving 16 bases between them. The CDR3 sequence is CASSGVGVEEKLFF. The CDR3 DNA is TGCGCCAGCAGCGGAGTCGGGGTCGAGGAAAAACTGTTTTTT.

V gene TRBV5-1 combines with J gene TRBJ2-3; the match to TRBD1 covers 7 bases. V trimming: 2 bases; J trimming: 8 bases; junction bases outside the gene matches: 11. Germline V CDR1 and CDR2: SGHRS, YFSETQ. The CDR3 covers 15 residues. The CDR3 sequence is CASSFYRGGQGTQYF. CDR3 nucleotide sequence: TGCGCCAGCAGCTTCTACAGGGGCGGGCAGGGTACGCAGTATTTT.

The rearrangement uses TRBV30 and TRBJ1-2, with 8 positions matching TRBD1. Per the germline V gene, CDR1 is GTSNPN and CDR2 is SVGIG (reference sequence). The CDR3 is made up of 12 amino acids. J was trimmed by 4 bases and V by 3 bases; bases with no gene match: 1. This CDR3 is CAWSQGAYGYTF. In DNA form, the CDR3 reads TGTGCCTGGAGCCAGGGGGCCTATGGCTACACCTTC.

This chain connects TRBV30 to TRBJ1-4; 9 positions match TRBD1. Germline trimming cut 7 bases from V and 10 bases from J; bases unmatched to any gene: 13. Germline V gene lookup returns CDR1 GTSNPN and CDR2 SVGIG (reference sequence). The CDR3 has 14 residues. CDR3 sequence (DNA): TGTGCCTCCGCCGACAGGGGGAGGTTAAGAAAACTGTTTTTT. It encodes CASADRGRLRKLFF.

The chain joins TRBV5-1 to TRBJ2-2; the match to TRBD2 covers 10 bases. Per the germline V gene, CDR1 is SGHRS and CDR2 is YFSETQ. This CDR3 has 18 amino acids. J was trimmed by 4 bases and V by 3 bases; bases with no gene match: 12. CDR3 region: CASSSKNLAGAGTGELFF. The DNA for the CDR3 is TGCGCCAGCAGCTCTAAAAATCTAGCGGGGGCTGGCACCGGGGAGCTGTTTTTT.